Listed here is a single T cell receptor (beta chain). This CDR3 spans 14 amino acids. Trimming took 2 bases from V and 4 from J, leaving 11 bases between them. RNA totalling 0.5 to 1 ug underwent reverse transcription with random hexamers. One entry per CDR3 protein, called by TCRdb with MiXCR from the immunoSEQ multiplex PCR reads. The sample holds over 95,000 distinct CDR3 sequences, less than 95% seen once. This record comes from a study of CD8 T cells in Susac syndrome. The material sequenced was CD8+ T cells from PBMCs. The sequence derives from a human donor in good health. J is TRBJ1-1 and V is TRBV12-3 or TRBV12-4; weak D call: TRBD1 (6 bases). The CDR3 is CASSLSGGSTEAFF. The CDR3 nucleotides are TGTGCCAGCAGTTTATCTGGGGGCTCCACTGAAGCTTTCTTT.